This T cell receptor (beta chain) was recorded in a study of cytomegalovirus exposure and HLA in healthy donors. The PCR ran on 60 Vbeta and 13 Jbeta primers. Measured with immunoSEQ multiplex PCR; TCRdb has only the in-frame clones, and not every one. There are approximately 100,000 clones in the sample, with more than 0.5% held by the top ten. Study results and limitations: The study put some 150 TCR beta chains on its list as cytomegalovirus-associated.

A note on this clone: Its antigen is unidentified.

The CDR3 covers 13 residues. The germline V and J ends were trimmed by 4 bases and 7 bases, with 11 bases remaining between them. Germline V gives CDR1 MNHEY, CDR2 SMNVEV (reference sequence). The receptor was isolated from a man in his fifties or sixties in good health and CMV-seronegative. V gene TRBV27 combines with J gene TRBJ2-1, with D possibly TRBD2 on 5 matching bases. The sequencing sample was made of PBMCs. CDR3 region: CASSSNEGNEQFF. The DNA of the CDR3 is TGTGCCAGCAGTTCGAATGAGGGAAATGAGCAGTTCTTC.